Following are 12 T cell receptor beta chains from one sample sequenced in a study of blood T cell repertoires in COVID-19. Produced via immunoSEQ multiplex PCR; TCRdb's table is partial and in-frame only. The data contain about 160,000 clones, about 81% of them seen just once; the ten biggest clones take up approximately 11%. The sequencing input was peripheral blood. These receptors were collected from a human donor in a cohort sampled during active COVID-19.

This clone was counted between two and nine times. This chain joins TRBV11-1 and TRBJ2-1; D is unclear. The CDR3 extends over 13 amino acids. In germline, CDR1 is SGHAT, CDR2 FQDESV (reference sequence). V lost 1 base and J lost 9, with 10 bases in between. The CDR3 protein is CASSLGQNTEQFF. CDR3 in DNA: TGTGCCAGCAGCTTAGGTCAGAATACTGAGCAGTTCTTC.

This clone appeared a single time. The chain links TRBV7-2 to TRBJ2-2, with 7 bases matching TRBD1. Germline V gene lookup returns CDR1 SGHTA and CDR2 FQGNSA. The V and J ends lost 2 bases and 6 bases, in that order; junction bases with no gene match: 6. The length of the CDR3 is 15 residues. The CDR3 DNA is TGTGCCAGCAGCTTAAGATTAGGGGGCGCCGGGGAGCTGTTTTTT. Protein sequence: CASSLRLGGAGELFF.

J is TRBJ2-2 and V is TRBV23-1; D is unresolved. TRBV23-1 is recorded as an ORF, its role being uncertain. The CDR3 runs to 12 residues. Trimming cost V 2 bases and J 7 bases, with 5 bases left between them. CDR3 coding DNA: TGCGCCAGCAGTCAAGAGATCGGGGAGCTGTTTTTT. Protein: CASSQEIGELFF.

The rearrangement uses TRBV16 and TRBJ1-5; maybe TRBD1 (6 bases). CDR3 length equals 16 residues. The V gene lost 4 bases and the J gene lost 2 bases, with 15 bases spanning the gap. CDR1 is KGHSY, CDR2 FQNENV, per germline. The CDR3 protein is CASSPSTGRGNQPQHF. The CDR3 region has the DNA TGTGCCAGCAGCCCCTCCACAGGGAGGGGCAATCAGCCCCAGCATTTT.

V is TRBV5-8 and J is TRBJ2-3; the D is unclear. The CDR3 runs to 13 residues. V was clipped by 5 bases and J by 2 bases, with 9 bases between them. Germline CDR1 SGHTS, CDR2 YDEGEE. CDR3 bases: TGTGCCAGCAGGCTTCAGTTCACAGATACGCAGTATTTT. This translates into CASRLQFTDTQYF.

This clone was detected ten times or more. The rearrangement joins TRBV27 to TRBJ1-1, with no clear D. This CDR3 has 14 residues. The V and J ends lost 6 bases and 1 base respectively, with 12 bases between them. CDR1 and CDR2 (germline): MNHEY, SMNVEV (reference sequence). The CDR3 sequence is CASRIGLKNTEAFF. DNA of the CDR3: TGTGCCAGCAGGATCGGACTGAAGAACACTGAAGCTTTCTTT.

V usage is TRBV11-3 and J usage is TRBJ2-2; 7 bases map to TRBD2. Losses at the gene ends were 10 bases for V and 3 bases for J; bases not matched to a gene: 5. The CDR3 sequence is 13 residues long. Germline V gene lookup returns CDR1 SGHNT and CDR2 YENEEA. CDR3 bases: TGTGCCACCTCGGGAGGTTACACCGGGGAGCTGTTTTTT. Translated, it gives CATSGGYTGELFF. Variable domain in full (rest from reference TRBV11-3 and TRBJ2-2): EAGVVQSPRYKIIEKKQPVAFWCNPISGHNTLYWYLQNLGQGPELLIRYENEEAVDDSQLPKDRFSAERLKGVDSTLKIQPAELGDSAVYLCATSGGYTGELFFGEGSRLTVL.

The rearrangement uses TRBV2 and TRBJ1-6; 7 bases agree with TRBD1. The CDR3 is 15 amino acids. Trimming cost V 4 bases and J 9 bases; bases outside gene matches: 9. Germline V gene sequence: CDR1 SNHLY, CDR2 FYNNEI. CDR3: CASSGQGGQGSPLHF. The DNA for the CDR3 is TGTGCCAGCAGTGGGCAGGGGGGTCAAGGTTCACCCCTCCACTTT.

The J gene is TRBJ2-5, the V gene TRBV11-3; tentative D call: TRBD1 (5 bases). V lost 5 bases, J lost 3 bases, and 16 bases lay in between. CDR1 is SGHNT and CDR2 is YENEEA in the germline V gene. The CDR3 runs to 15 residues. The CDR3 protein is CASSPDSTPEETQYF. CDR3 coding DNA: TGTGCCAGCAGCCCCGACAGCACGCCTGAAGAGACCCAGTACTTC.

The chain links TRBV10-3 to TRBJ2-1, with a weak D call TRBD2 (6 bases). The CDR3 is 13 amino acids. Germline V CDR1 and CDR2: ENHRY, SYGVKD. The V end was cut by 9 bases, the J end by 2 bases, with 11 bases between. Written as DNA, the CDR3 is TGTGCCATTGGGACGGGAGCCTACAATGAGCAGTTCTTC. Its protein is CAIGTGAYNEQFF.

The chain carries TRBV5-1 and TRBJ2-1, with D maybe TRBD1 (5 bases). V lost 1 base, J lost 2 bases, and 10 bases lay in between. Germline CDR1 and CDR2: SGHRS and YFSETQ. This CDR3 spans 15 amino acids. The CDR3 region is CASSLRGTTYNEQFF. The CDR3 nucleotides are TGCGCCAGCAGCTTGAGGGGCACGACCTACAATGAGCAGTTCTTC. The full variable domain, rest sourced from reference TRBV5-1 and TRBJ2-1, is KAGVTQTPRYLIKTRGQQVTLSCSPISGHRSVSWYQQTPGQGLQFLFEYFSETQRNKGNFPGRFSGRQFSNSRSEMNVSTLELGDSALYLCASSLRGTTYNEQFFGPGTRLTVL.

This chain joins TRBV5-4 and TRBJ2-7; D not resolved. CDR1 is SGHNT, CDR2 YYREEE, per germline (reference sequence). The CDR3 is 12 residues long. V was pared by 7 bases and J by 6 bases, with 14 bases between. This chain's CDR3 is CASGSAWSEQYF. The CDR3 DNA reads TGTGCCAGCGGTTCGGCTTGGAGCGAGCAGTACTTC.